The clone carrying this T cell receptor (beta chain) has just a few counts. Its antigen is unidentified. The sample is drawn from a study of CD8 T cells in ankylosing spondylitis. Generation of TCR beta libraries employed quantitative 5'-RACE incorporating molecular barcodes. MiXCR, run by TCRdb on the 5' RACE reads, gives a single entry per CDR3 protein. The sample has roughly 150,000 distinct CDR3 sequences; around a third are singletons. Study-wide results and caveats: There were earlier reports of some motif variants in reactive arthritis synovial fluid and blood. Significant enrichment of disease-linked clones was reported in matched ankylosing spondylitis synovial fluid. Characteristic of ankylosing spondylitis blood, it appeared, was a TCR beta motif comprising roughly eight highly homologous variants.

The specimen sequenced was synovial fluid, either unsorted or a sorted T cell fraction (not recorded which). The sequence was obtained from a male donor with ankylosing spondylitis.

CDR3 sequence reads: CSATKGLSSGNTIYF. CDR3 nucleotides: TGCAGTGCAACCAAGGGACTTTCATCTGGAAACACCATATATTTT. The chain joins TRBV20-1 to TRBJ1-3; tentative D call: TRBD1 (5 bases). V lost 6 bases and J lost 1, with 16 bases in between. This CDR3 contains 15 residues. The germline gives CDR1 DFQATT, CDR2 SNEGSKA (reference sequence).